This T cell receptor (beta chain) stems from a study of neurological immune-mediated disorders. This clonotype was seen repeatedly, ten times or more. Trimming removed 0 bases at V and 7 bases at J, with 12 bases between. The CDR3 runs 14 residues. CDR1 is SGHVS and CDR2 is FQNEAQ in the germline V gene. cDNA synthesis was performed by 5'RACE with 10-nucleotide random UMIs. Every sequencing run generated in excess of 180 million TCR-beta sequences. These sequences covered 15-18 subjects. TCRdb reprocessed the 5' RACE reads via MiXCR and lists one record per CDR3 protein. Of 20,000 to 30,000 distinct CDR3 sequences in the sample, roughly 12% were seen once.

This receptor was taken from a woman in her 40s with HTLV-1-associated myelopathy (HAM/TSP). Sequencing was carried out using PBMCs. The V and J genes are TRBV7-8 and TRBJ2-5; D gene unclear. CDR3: CASSLALPPGTQYF. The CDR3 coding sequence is TGTGCCAGCAGCTTAGCGTTACCCCCCGGGACCCAGTACTTC.